What follows are 20 T cell receptor beta chains derived from one specimen sequenced in a study of blood T cell repertoires in COVID-19. Method: immunoSEQ multiplex PCR; TCRdb's copy keeps in-frame clones and lacks some. The sample contains about 70,000 clones, roughly 91% of which appear only once. The sample consisted of peripheral blood. Receptors originate from a woman aged 80 or over with active or convalescent COVID-19.

The V gene is TRBV9, the J gene TRBJ1-2; a possible D gene is TRBD1 (6 bases). CDR3 length equals 16 residues. Trimming stripped 1 base from V and 5 bases from J, with 18 bases between. Germline-derived CDR1 and CDR2 are SGDLS and YYNGEE. The DNA for the CDR3 is TGTGCCAGCAGCGTAACCCTCGAGATGGGGGCTTATGGCTACACCTTC. It encodes CASSVTLEMGAYGYTF.

This rearrangement joins TRBV11-2 to TRBJ1-1; the D is unclear. V gave up 5 bases and J gave up 1 base, with 11 bases separating them. Germline V gene sequence: CDR1 SGHAT, CDR2 FQNNGV. The CDR3 runs 14 residues. DNA for the CDR3: TGTGCCAGCAGCCTCAGCCCGGGGAACACTGAAGCTTTCTTT. As protein: CASSLSPGNTEAFF.

The table lists this clone with a few counts. The chain has TRBV5-8 and TRBJ2-2; D gene ambiguous. V was clipped by 0 bases and J by 1 base, with 7 bases between them. The CDR3 has 15 residues. CDR1 SGHTS and CDR2 YDEGEE come from the germline V gene. The CDR3 DNA is TGTGCCAGCAGCTTGGAAAATCTGAACACCGGGGAGCTGTTTTTT. It is translated as CASSLENLNTGELFF.

V and J are TRBV6-5 and TRBJ1-4; tentative D call: TRBD1 (6 bases). The V gene lost 6 bases and the J gene lost 5 bases, with 13 bases spanning the gap. From germline, CDR1 is MNHEY and CDR2 SVGAGI. This CDR3 comprises 14 residues. CDR3 loop: CASRAGTPNEKLFF. The CDR3 DNA reads TGTGCCAGCAGAGCCGGGACACCGAATGAAAAACTGTTTTTT.

This clone occurred a few times. This chain joins TRBV6-5 and TRBJ2-7; TRBD1 might be the D (6 bases). The CDR3 contains 14 residues. Trimming removed 5 bases at V and 0 bases at J, with 11 bases between. CDR1 MNHEY and CDR2 SVGAGI come from the germline V gene. Written as DNA, the CDR3 is TGTGCCAGCAGTACCGGGACATTCTCCTACGAGCAGTACTTC. Translation: CASSTGTFSYEQYF.

As concerns this clone: The junction departs from the called germline gene at one end, perhaps through a read error. This chain uses TRBV5-1 with TRBJ2-1; D is undetermined. This CDR3 comprises 15 residues. Germline V gene data show CDR1 as SGHRS and CDR2 as YFSETQ. CDR3 amino acids: CASSLDDFSYNEQFF. CDR3 nucleotide sequence: TGCGCCAGCAGCTTGGACGATTTCTCCTATAATGAGCAGTTCTTC.

The V call is TRBV27, the J call TRBJ1-5; the D gene is possibly TRBD1 (5 bases). This CDR3 has 14 amino acids. CDR1 is MNHEY, CDR2 SMNVEV, per germline (reference sequence). V lost 5 bases and J lost 5, with 13 bases in between. The CDR3 DNA reads as TGTGCCAGCAGTCGTGACAGCTTACATCAGCCCCAGCATTTT. Amino acids: CASSRDSLHQPQHF.

The chain carries TRBV5-1 and TRBJ2-5, with 8 nucleotides matching TRBD2. The CDR3 loop spans 16 amino acids. With 4 bases clipped from V and 5 bases from J, the junction kept 13 bases outside the gene matches. Germline CDR1 and CDR2: SGHRS and YFSETQ. The CDR3 DNA follows: TGCGCCAGCAGCCCGGCGGGGGGCGTGTCAGCGGAGACCCAGTACTTC. Its translation is CASSPAGGVSAETQYF.

The chain carries TRBV30 and TRBJ1-5; D possibly corresponds to TRBD1 (6 bases). V lost 2 bases to trimming and J lost 3 bases, with 11 bases between them. CDR3 length: 14 residues. Germline V CDR1 and CDR2: GTSNPN, SVGIG (reference sequence). The CDR3 reads CAWSLGQLNQPQHF. CDR3 nucleotide sequence: TGTGCCTGGAGTCTTGGACAGCTCAATCAGCCCCAGCATTTT.

This chain links TRBV28 with TRBJ2-2, with a weak D call TRBD1 (5 bases). Germline loops: CDR1 MDHEN, CDR2 SYDVKM. Between the trimmed V and J ends, which lost 2 bases and 3 bases, there was a span of 7 bases. This CDR3 comprises 14 residues. CDR3 region: CASSLRQYTGELFF. As DNA, the CDR3 is TGTGCCAGCAGTTTAAGACAGTACACCGGGGAGCTGTTTTTT.

The table lists this clone with a count of one. V and J are TRBV5-4 and TRBJ2-1; D may be TRBD2 (5 bases). The CDR3 spans 16 residues. Trimming cost V 4 bases and J 6 bases, with 20 bases left between them. Germline CDR1 and CDR2: SGHNT and YYREEE (reference sequence). The CDR3 region is CASSPAQQRLSNEQFF. The CDR3 DNA follows: TGTGCCAGCAGCCCCGCGCAGCAGCGGTTATCCAATGAGCAGTTCTTC.

The chain uses TRBV7-2 and TRBJ1-4; D is unresolved. The CDR3 sequence is 13 residues long. Germline V gives CDR1 SGHTA, CDR2 FQGNSA. V was shortened by 1 base and J by 4 bases, with 4 bases between the two germline ends. CDR3 region: CASSLVVNEKLFF. The CDR3 DNA reads TGTGCCAGCAGCTTAGTAGTTAATGAAAAACTGTTTTTT.

This chain links TRBV6-6 with TRBJ1-5; 9 bases align to TRBD1. The germline gives CDR1 MNHNY, CDR2 SVGAGI (reference sequence). The length of the CDR3 is 14 residues. V trimming: 6 bases; J trimming: 4 bases; junction bases outside the gene matches: 4. The CDR3 protein is CASRVGTGNQPQHF. CDR3 bases: TGTGCCAGCAGAGTTGGGACAGGGAATCAGCCCCAGCATTTT.

The chain has TRBV4-3 and TRBJ2-3; 9 bases line up with TRBD1. Germline CDR1 is LGHNA and CDR2 is YSLEER. The CDR3 is made up of 18 amino acids. V lost 0 bases, J lost 3 bases, and 10 bases stayed unmatched. As DNA, the CDR3 is TGCGCCAGCAGCCAAGAGATAATCGGACAGGGGATAACAGATACGCAGTATTTT. It codes for CASSQEIIGQGITDTQYF.

This clone was detected only a few times. The chain couples TRBV19 to TRBJ2-3; 7 bases are shared with TRBD1. The trim removed 1 base at V and 5 bases at J, leaving 6 bases unmatched. In germline, CDR1 is LNHDA, CDR2 SQIVND (reference sequence). This CDR3 region has 15 residues. CDR3 sequence: CASSIANRGGDTQYF. The CDR3 DNA is TGTGCCAGTAGTATAGCTAACAGGGGCGGAGATACGCAGTATTTT. The complete variable domain, with remaining parts taken from reference TRBV19 and TRBJ2-3, reads DGGITQSPKYLFRKEGQNVTLSCEQNLNHDAMYWYRQDPGQGLRLIYYSQIVNDFQKGDIAEGYSVSREKKESFPLTVTSAQKNPTAFYLCASSIANRGGDTQYFGPGTRLTVL.

This chain connects TRBV7-2 to TRBJ2-1; D may be TRBD2 (6 bases). Looked up from germline, CDR1 is SGHTA and CDR2 is FQGNSA. With 5 bases removed from V and 9 bases from J, the gap between germline ends came to 17 bases. There are 14 residues in the CDR3. DNA for the CDR3: TGTGCCAGCAGCACCCTCGGGGAGGCGCCTGAGCAGTTCTTC. It translates to CASSTLGEAPEQFF.

Remarks on this clone: Sequence at one end of the junction differs from germline and may be a read error. The chain combines TRBV5-8 with TRBJ2-7; a weak D match, TRBD1 (6 bases). Germline assignment: CDR1 SGHTS and CDR2 YDEGEE. The CDR3 is 11 residues long. CDR3 sequence reads: CASSLGGTSVF. In DNA, the CDR3 is TGTGCCAGCAGCTTGGGGGGGACATCCGTCTTC.

This sequence joins TRBV5-1 and TRBJ1-2; maybe TRBD1 (6 bases). The CDR3 runs 15 residues. Trimming shortened V by 0 bases and J by 2 bases, and 11 bases separated the two germline ends. CDR1 and CDR2 from the germline V gene are SGHRS and YFSETQ. The CDR3 spells CASSLVQGLNYGYTF. The CDR3 DNA follows: TGCGCCAGCAGCTTGGTCCAGGGGCTGAACTATGGCTACACCTTC.

This clone has at least ten counts. The V and J genes are TRBV7-9 and TRBJ2-7; D is uncertain. This CDR3 has 13 residues. Trimming shortened V by 3 bases and J by 1 base, and 7 bases separated the two germline ends. CDR1 and CDR2 (germline): SEHNR, FQNEAQ (reference sequence). In nucleotides, the CDR3 is TGTGCCAGCAGCTTCCTACAGTCCTACGAGCAGTACTTC. Encoded protein: CASSFLQSYEQYF.

V usage is TRBV5-4 and J usage is TRBJ2-7; TRBD1 matches at 7 bases. The ends lost 0 bases at V and 5 bases at J; junction bases unmatched: 11. The CDR3 consists of 16 residues. The germline V gene encodes CDR1 SGHNT and CDR2 YYREEE (reference sequence). CDR3 loop: CASSLEINRGTHEQYF. The CDR3 nucleotides read TGTGCCAGCAGCTTGGAGATCAACAGGGGTACCCACGAGCAGTACTTC.